The T cell receptor beta chain described here comes from a study of blood T cell repertoires in COVID-19. Looking at the study overall: Some COVID-19 samples were acute and others convalescent; all came from the United States, Italy and Spain.

V was trimmed by 6 bases and J by 1 base, leaving 8 bases between them. In germline, CDR1 is LGHNA, CDR2 YNFKEQ. The CDR3 spans 13 residues. Profiled with immunoSEQ multiplex PCR; TCRdb holds only in-frame clones, not every one. The sample lists some 160,000 clones, roughly four fifths occurring once. The sample consisted of peripheral blood. This chain joins TRBV4-2 and TRBJ2-3; no clear D gene. The receptor was derived from a woman older than 75 with acute or convalescent COVID-19. In DNA, the CDR3 is TGTGCCAGCAGAAACCAGGGCACAGATACGCAGTATTTT. Translation gives CASRNQGTDTQYF.